What follows are 24 T cell receptor beta chains derived from one specimen sequenced in a study of shared clonotypes between healthy human individuals. Profiling relied on immunoSEQ multiplex PCR, and the TCRdb table lists in-frame clones only, not all of them. The table has 1,500,000 or so clones, 96% seen once. What was sequenced was naive CD4+ T cells sorted from blood. Indicated subset: CD45RA+ positively selected. The receptors originated from a man aged 30-40 years in good health.

Details on this clone: This same CDR3 is encoded by further DNA sequences in the sample. The chain is built from TRBV7-2 and TRBJ2-7; no definite D call. The ends were cut back, 1 base at V and 0 bases at J, with 7 bases in the middle. The CDR3 length is 14 residues. Germline V CDR1 and CDR2: SGHTA, FQGNSA. In nucleotides, the CDR3 is TGTGCCAGCAGCTTAGGCCACAGCTCCTACGAGCAGTACTTC. Translated: CASSLGHSSYEQYF.

The chain carries TRBV5-4 and TRBJ2-2; 11 bases are shared with TRBD2. This CDR3 is 18 amino acids long. The V and J ends lost 4 bases and 4 bases, in that order; junction bases with no gene match: 12. Per the germline V gene, CDR1 is SGHNT and CDR2 is YYREEE (reference sequence). CDR3 loop: CASSPIAGGRRSTGELFF. CDR3 DNA sequence: TGTGCCAGCAGCCCTATAGCGGGAGGGAGACGGAGCACCGGGGAGCTGTTTTTT.

The V gene is TRBV30, the J gene TRBJ1-2, with TRBD1 as a possible D gene (5 bases). Trimming took 2 bases from V and 8 from J, leaving 9 bases between them. Germline loops: CDR1 GTSNPN, CDR2 SVGIG (reference sequence). The CDR3 totals 11 residues. CDR3 loop: CAWSTGTGYTF. Here the CDR3 DNA reads TGTGCCTGGAGTACAGGAACGGGCTACACCTTC.

The CDR3 sequence is CASSVRGLAGRLETQYF. CDR3 nucleotide sequence: TGTGCCAGCAGCGTAAGGGGATTAGCGGGACGGTTAGAGACCCAGTACTTC. The J gene is TRBJ2-5, the V gene TRBV9; 8 bases are a match to TRBD2. V was pared by 1 base and J by 4 bases, with 12 bases of the junction left unmatched. CDR1 SGDLS and CDR2 YYNGEE come from the germline V gene. The CDR3 has 17 residues.

V is TRBV23-1 and J is TRBJ2-3, with TRBD2 matching over 7 bases. TRBV23-1 is recorded as an ORF, its role being uncertain. J lost 0 bases, V lost 1 base, and 22 bases had no gene match. This CDR3 is built from 22 residues. CDR3 coding DNA: TGCGCCAGCAGTCAATGGGTAATTCCCACGAGGAGCCTAGCGGCTAGCACAGATACGCAGTATTTT. It is translated as CASSQWVIPTRSLAASTDTQYF.

Note on this clone: Different DNA sequences within this sample yield the same CDR3. The chain combines TRBV10-3 with TRBJ2-2; 10 nucleotides line up with TRBD2. Germline V lookup: CDR1 ENHRY, CDR2 SYGVKD. The CDR3 is 17 amino acids. V lost 9 bases to trimming and J lost 2 bases; unmatched junction nucleotides: 12. The chain's CDR3 is CAISRTGTSENTGELFF. As DNA, the CDR3 is TGTGCCATTAGTCGAACCGGGACTAGCGAAAACACCGGGGAGCTGTTTTTT.

The V gene is TRBV29-1, the J gene TRBJ2-1, with 7 positions matching TRBD2. The CDR3 has 14 residues. Germline trimming cut 6 bases from V and 8 bases from J; bases unmatched to any gene: 13. Germline V CDR1 and CDR2: SQVTM, ANQGSEA. The CDR3 sequence is CSVGGLGVGYEQFF. CDR3 nucleotides: TGCAGCGTCGGAGGACTAGGGGTTGGCTATGAGCAGTTCTTC.

The genes are TRBV7-6 and TRBJ2-1, with TRBD1 as a possible D gene (6 bases). The V gene lost 1 base and the J gene lost 8 bases, with 15 bases spanning the gap. CDR1 SGHVS and CDR2 FNYEAQ come from the germline V gene. This CDR3 contains 15 residues. CDR3 amino acids: CASSLGGPGFYEQFF. The CDR3 nucleotides are TGTGCCAGCAGCTTAGGGGGGCCGGGGTTTTATGAGCAGTTCTTC. Full variable domain (rest looked up from reference TRBV7-6 and TRBJ2-1): GAGVSQSPRYKVTKRGQDVALRCDPISGHVSLYWYRQALGQGPEFLTYFNYEAQQDKSGLPNDRFSAERPEGSISTLTIQRTEQRDSAMYRCASSLGGPGFYEQFFGPGTRLTVL.

The chain carries TRBV2 and TRBJ2-3, with a weak D call TRBD1 (6 bases). CDR1 and CDR2 (germline): SNHLY, FYNNEI. Trimming took 7 bases from V and 4 from J, leaving 24 bases between them. This CDR3 has 17 residues. The chain's CDR3 is CASTRRLGQRGPDTQYF. The CDR3 DNA follows: TGTGCCAGCACCCGTCGGCTGGGACAAAGAGGACCAGATACGCAGTATTTT.

The DNA for the CDR3 is TGTGCCAGTAGTACCTCCGGGACTAGCGGGTCCTACGAGCAGTACTTC. This encodes CASSTSGTSGSYEQYF. The rearrangement uses TRBV19 and TRBJ2-7, with 12 bases fitting TRBD2. This CDR3 comprises 16 residues. J was trimmed by 1 base and V by 4 bases; bases with no gene match: 5. Germline V gene lookup returns CDR1 LNHDA and CDR2 SQIVND (reference sequence).

J is TRBJ2-7 and V is TRBV2; D not resolved. CDR3 length equals 11 residues. Trimming removed 4 bases from V and 6 bases from J, with 7 bases in between. The germline gives CDR1 SNHLY, CDR2 FYNNEI. The DNA of the CDR3 is TGTGCCAGCAGTGCTCTCATCGAGCAGTACTTC. This gives the protein CASSALIEQYF. Supplemented by reference TRBV2 and TRBJ2-7, the full variable domain reads EPEVTQTPSHQVTQMGQEVILRCVPISNHLYFYWYRQILGQKVEFLVSFYNNEISEKSEIFDDQFSVERPDGSNFTLKIRSTKLEDSAMYFCASSALIEQYFGPGTRLTVT.

The chain links TRBV7-9 to TRBJ2-3; D unclear. The germline gives CDR1 SEHNR, CDR2 FQNEAQ (reference sequence). Trimming removed 5 bases from V and 2 bases from J, with 11 bases in between. The CDR3 has 14 residues. The CDR3 loop is CASSLLQPTDTQYF. The CDR3 bases are TGTGCCAGCAGCCTCCTACAGCCCACAGATACGCAGTATTTT.

This clone was seen just once. This likely comes from a read error, as the CDR3 has no conserved phenylalanine or tryptophan at its end. Here the CDR3 reads CATRDFGRQGYTL. CDR3 coding DNA: TGTGCCACCAGGGACTTCGGACGTCAAGGCTACACCCTC. The V and J genes are TRBV7-9 and TRBJ1-2, with a weak D call TRBD1 (5 bases). The germline V gene has CDR1 SEHNR and CDR2 FQNEAQ (reference sequence). V lost 10 bases, J lost 8 bases, and 20 bases lay in between. The CDR3 loop spans 13 amino acids.

The chain carries TRBV18 and TRBJ1-1; D call uncertain. Trimming left V 5 bases short and J 1 base short, with 14 bases between. Germline-derived CDR1 and CDR2 are KGHSH and LQKENI. The length of the CDR3 is 15 residues. The chain's CDR3 is CASSLIGGENTEAFF. The DNA for the CDR3 is TGTGCCAGCTCATTGATCGGTGGGGAGAACACTGAAGCTTTCTTT. Based on the CDR3 plus reference TRBV18 and TRBJ1-1, the full variable domain is NAGVMQNPRHLVRRRGQEARLRCSPMKGHSHVYWYRQLPEEGLKFMVYLQKENIIDESGMPKERFSAEFPKEGPSILRIQQVVRGDSAAYFCASSLIGGENTEAFFGQGTRLTVV.

This chain connects TRBV5-1 to TRBJ2-7; 9 bases fit TRBD1. V was pared by 4 bases and J by 5 bases, with 13 bases of the junction left unmatched. Germline CDR1 reads SGHRS; CDR2 reads YFSETQ. The CDR3 is 16 residues long. The CDR3 loop reads CASSPPGTGLFDEQYF. As DNA, the CDR3 is TGCGCCAGCAGCCCCCCCGGGACAGGGCTTTTCGACGAGCAGTACTTC.

This chain connects TRBV13 to TRBJ1-2; D remains ambiguous. Germline V CDR1 and CDR2: PRHDT, FYEKMQ (reference sequence). This CDR3 has 13 residues. V lost 2 bases and J lost 1, with 5 bases in between. CDR3 region: CASSLNINYGYTF. In nucleotides, the CDR3 is TGTGCCAGCAGCTTAAACATTAACTATGGCTACACCTTC.

The chain carries TRBV6-5 and TRBJ2-3; D gene unclear. This CDR3 is built from 13 residues. Germline assignment: CDR1 MNHEY and CDR2 SVGAGI. V was pared by 6 bases and J by 9 bases, with 16 bases between. CDR3 coding DNA: TGTGCCAGCAGCCCAGACCCGGTAGGAACGCAGTATTTT. It specifies CASSPDPVGTQYF.

The chain combines TRBV2 with TRBJ2-1, with D hard to call. The CDR3 has 12 residues. Trimming shortened V by 3 bases and J by 7 bases, and 7 bases separated the two germline ends. Germline V gene sequence: CDR1 SNHLY, CDR2 FYNNEI. This CDR3 is CASSDIRNEQFF. The CDR3 nucleotides are TGTGCCAGCAGTGACATCAGGAATGAGCAGTTCTTC.

The rearrangement links TRBV6-1 to TRBJ1-2; 8 bases line up with TRBD1. Losses at the gene ends were 7 bases for V and 5 bases for J; bases not matched to a gene: 12. This CDR3 has 15 amino acids. Germline V gives CDR1 MNHNS, CDR2 SASEGT. CDR3 sequence reads: CASTQRGTGSYGYTF. CDR3 bases: TGTGCCAGCACCCAGAGGGGGACAGGCTCATATGGCTACACCTTC.

This clone was found once. The chain employs TRBV4-3 and TRBJ2-7; 7 nucleotides match TRBD2. Germline CDR1 and CDR2: LGHNA and YSLEER. V lost 6 bases to trimming and J lost 4 bases; unmatched junction nucleotides: 18. There are 17 residues in the CDR3. CDR3 loop: CASSMGVGAGSMYEQYF. CDR3 coding DNA: TGCGCCAGCAGTATGGGGGTAGGAGCGGGGAGTATGTACGAGCAGTACTTC.

The J gene is TRBJ2-2, the V gene TRBV6-5, with TRBD2 as a possible D gene (5 bases). CDR1 MNHEY and CDR2 SVGAGI come from the germline V gene. The CDR3 length is 12 residues. Deletions cut 5 bases from V and 11 bases from J, with 12 bases between. The CDR3 reads CASSLDRGELFF. The CDR3 DNA is TGTGCCAGCAGTCTGGACCGGGGAGAGCTGTTTTTT.

For this clone: The conserved phenylalanine or tryptophan is not found at the CDR3 terminus, so this likely reflects a read error. The limits of the CDR3 on the DNA are not certain, so only TCRdb's listed CDR3 is given. The chain uses TRBV7-9 and TRBJ2-3; the table assigns TRBD2, which was not confirmed against the DNA. CDR1 SEHNR and CDR2 FQNEAQ come from the germline V gene (reference sequence). The CDR3 adds up to 12 amino acids, both ends counted. CDR3 protein: CASSLASGRPYL.

The chain is built from TRBV29-1 and TRBJ1-1; perhaps TRBD1 as D (5 bases). Trimming pared 6 bases from V and 0 bases from J, leaving 8 bases between. The V gene's germline CDR1 is SQVTM and CDR2 ANQGSEA. The CDR3 runs 12 residues. CDR3 sequence: CSVGVMNTEAFF. DNA of the CDR3: TGCAGCGTGGGGGTAATGAACACTGAAGCTTTCTTT.

V usage is TRBV6-4 and J usage is TRBJ2-1; D might be TRBD2 (5 bases). CDR3 length: 15 amino acids. The V gene's germline CDR1 is MRHNA and CDR2 SNTAGT. Trimming pared 8 bases from V and 7 bases from J, leaving 21 bases between. The CDR3 protein is CASLRWRIVLNEQFF. The CDR3 region has the DNA TGTGCCAGCCTCCGGTGGAGGATAGTTCTGAATGAGCAGTTCTTC.